This is a list of T cell receptor beta chains from one sample in a study of molecular identifiers for immune sequencing clone quantification. MiXCR was run by TCRdb on the PCR reads, yielding one entry per CDR3 protein. The sample records over 550,000 distinct CDR3 sequences, over 25% being singletons. Sequences were obtained from naive CD8+ T cells from blood, with Jurkat cell RNA spiked in. These receptors were taken from a human donor in good health. Some libraries in this study had Jurkat cell RNA spiked in. The CDR3 runs from the conserved cysteine through the conserved F or W. D genes are given only for firm matches. Clone size is stated in some rows and not others, as once, few, many or a class when expanded.

d_call: NA
j_call: TRBJ2-1
v_call: TRBV12-3/TRBV12-4
clone_size: few
cdr3_nt: TGTGCCAGCAATCCTCCACTGGCCGGTGAGCAGTTCTTC
cdr3_aa: CASNPPLAGEQFF

d_call: TRBD1
j_call: TRBJ2-7
v_call: TRBV29-1
clone_size: many
cdr3_nt: TGCAGCGTTGCCGGGACAGGGGATCGCGAGCAGTACTTC
cdr3_aa: CSVAGTGDREQYF

d_call: NA
j_call: TRBJ1-1
v_call: TRBV3-1
clone_size: many
cdr3_nt: TGTGCCAGCAGCCAAGATCAGGGAGGCACTGAAGCTTTCTTT
cdr3_aa: CASSQDQGGTEAFF

d_call: TRBD1
j_call: TRBJ1-5
v_call: TRBV27
clone_size: once
cdr3_nt: TGTGTCAGCAGTTTAGCAGGGGGCGGCAATCAGCCCCAGCATTTT
cdr3_aa: CVSSLAGGGNQPQHF

d_call: TRBD2
j_call: TRBJ2-1
v_call: TRBV19
clone_size: few
cdr3_nt: TGTGCCAGTAGTACTGGGACTAGGTCTCTCTTC
cdr3_aa: CASSTGTRSLF

d_call: NA
j_call: TRBJ2-7
v_call: TRBV6-2/TRBV6-3
clone_size: few
cdr3_nt: TGTGCCAGCAGCCACGGCAGGGTTGGCTACGAGCAGTACTTC
cdr3_aa: CASSHGRVGYEQYF

d_call: TRBD2
j_call: TRBJ2-2
v_call: TRBV19
clone_size: NA
cdr3_nt: TGTGCCAGTAGAGCGGGGGTCGAGCTGTTTTTT
cdr3_aa: CASRAGVELFF

d_call: NA
j_call: TRBJ2-1
v_call: TRBV4-1
clone_size: NA
cdr3_nt: TGCGCCAGCAGCCGTGGTGGGTTCGATGAGCAGTTCTTC
cdr3_aa: CASSRGGFDEQFF

d_call: NA
j_call: TRBJ2-5
v_call: TRBV20-1
clone_size: many
cdr3_nt: TGCAGTGCTAGAGATGGCGGAGGACAAGAGACCCAGTACTTC
cdr3_aa: CSARDGGGQETQYF

d_call: TRBD2
j_call: TRBJ2-7
v_call: TRBV4-1
clone_size: NA
cdr3_nt: TGCGCCAGCAGCCAAGAGGAGCGGGGGGTCGGCTACGAGCAGTACTTC
cdr3_aa: CASSQEERGVGYEQYF

d_call: NA
j_call: TRBJ1-1
v_call: TRBV13
clone_size: NA
cdr3_nt: TGTGCCAGCAGCTACACGCCCGGGGTTGGCCCTGCCGCTCTCTTT
cdr3_aa: CASSYTPGVGPAALF

d_call: TRBD1
j_call: TRBJ2-1
v_call: TRBV11-2
clone_size: NA
cdr3_nt: TGTGCCAGCAGCTTAGAAAGCAGGGGGAACTACAATGAGCAGTTCTTC
cdr3_aa: CASSLESRGNYNEQFF

d_call: NA
j_call: TRBJ2-5
v_call: TRBV11-2
clone_size: few
cdr3_nt: TGTGCCAGCAGCTTAGGGGCCGGACCCAGAGACCAGTACTTC
cdr3_aa: CASSLGAGPRDQYF

d_call: NA
j_call: TRBJ1-1
v_call: TRBV6-1
clone_size: many
cdr3_nt: TGTGCCAGCAGTGAAACTCACAGCCACCACACTGAAGCTTTCTTT
cdr3_aa: CASSETHSHHTEAFF

d_call: TRBD1
j_call: TRBJ1-4
v_call: TRBV5-4
clone_size: few
cdr3_nt: TGTGCCAGCAGCGATATGGGACAGAATAATGAAAAACTGTTTTTT
cdr3_aa: CASSDMGQNNEKLFF

d_call: NA
j_call: TRBJ1-1
v_call: TRBV19
clone_size: NA
cdr3_nt: TGTGCCAGTAGTACTATTAAAGAGGGGAACACTGAAGCTTTCTTT
cdr3_aa: CASSTIKEGNTEAFF

d_call: NA
j_call: TRBJ1-1
v_call: TRBV7-6
clone_size: few
cdr3_nt: TGTGCCAGCAGCTTAGGACAGGAGCTGAACACTGAAGCTTTCTTT
cdr3_aa: CASSLGQELNTEAFF

d_call: TRBD1
j_call: TRBJ2-7
v_call: TRBV5-6
clone_size: NA
cdr3_nt: TGTGCCAGCAGCATACAGGGGCGACTGGCTGACGAGCAGTACTTC
cdr3_aa: CASSIQGRLADEQYF

d_call: TRBD2
j_call: TRBJ2-5
v_call: TRBV7-2
clone_size: NA
cdr3_nt: TGTGCCCGCCGCTCGAGCGGGGGACTCCAAGAGACCCCGTACTTC
cdr3_aa: CARRSSGGLQETPYF

d_call: TRBD1
j_call: TRBJ1-5
v_call: TRBV19
clone_size: few
cdr3_nt: TGTGCCAGTAGTAGGACAGGCGAACATAGCAATCAGCCCCAGCATTTT
cdr3_aa: CASSRTGEHSNQPQHF

d_call: NA
j_call: TRBJ2-7
v_call: TRBV20-1
clone_size: NA
cdr3_nt: TGCAGTGCTAGAGATCACCGGGACTCTTCCTGCGAGCAGTACTTC
cdr3_aa: CSARDHRDSSCEQYF

d_call: NA
j_call: TRBJ2-3
v_call: TRBV4-3
clone_size: NA
cdr3_nt: TGCGCCAGCAGCCAATTCGAGCGGAGCACAGATACGCAGTATTTT
cdr3_aa: CASSQFERSTDTQYF

d_call: NA
j_call: TRBJ1-1
v_call: TRBV10-2
clone_size: NA
cdr3_nt: TGCGCCAGCAGTGTGTCCCCGAACACTGAAGCTTTCTTT
cdr3_aa: CASSVSPNTEAFF

d_call: NA
j_call: TRBJ2-1
v_call: TRBV7-9
clone_size: NA
cdr3_nt: TGTGCCAGCGTTGCTGCCTACCACAATGAGCAGTTCTTC
cdr3_aa: CASVAAYHNEQFF

d_call: TRBD2
j_call: TRBJ2-2
v_call: TRBV9
clone_size: NA
cdr3_nt: TGTGCCAGCAGCGTAGCTGGACTAGCCAGTCCCGGGGAGCTGTTTTTT
cdr3_aa: CASSVAGLASPGELFF

d_call: NA
j_call: TRBJ2-7
v_call: TRBV4-3
clone_size: many
cdr3_nt: TGCGCCAGCACGCCGGCGGCAGGGAATACCTACGAGCAGTACTTC
cdr3_aa: CASTPAAGNTYEQYF

d_call: TRBD2
j_call: TRBJ2-3
v_call: TRBV10-2
clone_size: few
cdr3_nt: TGCGCCAGCAGGGAGACTAGCGGGGAGACAGATACGCAGTATTTT
cdr3_aa: CASRETSGETDTQYF

d_call: NA
j_call: TRBJ1-1
v_call: TRBV12-3/TRBV12-4
clone_size: many
cdr3_nt: TGTGCCAGCAGTTTAATCTGGACGGAATTTATGAACACTGAAGCTTTCTTT
cdr3_aa: CASSLIWTEFMNTEAFF

d_call: TRBD2
j_call: TRBJ2-5
v_call: TRBV12-3/TRBV12-4
clone_size: few
cdr3_nt: TGTGCCAGCAGTGCAAGCGGGGGGGCTGGAGAGACCCAGTACTTC
cdr3_aa: CASSASGGAGETQYF

d_call: TRBD1
j_call: TRBJ2-1
v_call: TRBV30
clone_size: few
cdr3_nt: TGTGCCTGGACCCCCTGGGACAGGGGAGTAAATGAGCAGTTCTTC
cdr3_aa: CAWTPWDRGVNEQFF

d_call: NA
j_call: TRBJ2-7
v_call: TRBV4-3
clone_size: few
cdr3_nt: TGCGCCAGCAGCCAAGATCTTGGCAGTCATTCCTACGAGCAGTACTTC
cdr3_aa: CASSQDLGSHSYEQYF

d_call: NA
j_call: TRBJ2-4
v_call: TRBV9
clone_size: many
cdr3_nt: TGTGCCAGCAGCGCCTACGACTACCCGTCGGCCAAAAACATTCAGTACTTC
cdr3_aa: CASSAYDYPSAKNIQYF

d_call: NA
j_call: TRBJ1-1
v_call: TRBV6-6
clone_size: many
cdr3_nt: TGTGCCAGCAGCCCGGAGGTGTTAGAAGCTTTCTTT
cdr3_aa: CASSPEVLEAFF

d_call: TRBD1
j_call: TRBJ2-3
v_call: TRBV6-7
clone_size: many
cdr3_nt: TGTGCCAGCAGTTACTCCTCCTGCCAGGGGGCAGATACGCAGTATTTT
cdr3_aa: CASSYSSCQGADTQYF

d_call: NA
j_call: TRBJ2-4
v_call: TRBV5-1
clone_size: many
cdr3_nt: TGCGCCAGCAGTTGGACGACCGGAAACATTCAGTACTTC
cdr3_aa: CASSWTTGNIQYF

d_call: NA
j_call: TRBJ2-3
v_call: TRBV6-2/TRBV6-3
clone_size: many
cdr3_nt: TGTGCCAGCAGTTATCTTGACTTGACAGATACGCAGTATTTT
cdr3_aa: CASSYLDLTDTQYF

d_call: TRBD1
j_call: TRBJ2-7
v_call: TRBV7-9
clone_size: NA
cdr3_nt: TGTGCCAGCAGCGGACCGCCGGGACAGATTACCTACGAGCAGTACTTC
cdr3_aa: CASSGPPGQITYEQYF

d_call: TRBD2
j_call: TRBJ2-7
v_call: TRBV6-2/TRBV6-3
clone_size: NA
cdr3_nt: TGTGCCAGCAGTTCCGATAGCGGGAGGGTAATCTACGAGCAGTACTTC
cdr3_aa: CASSSDSGRVIYEQYF

d_call: NA
j_call: TRBJ1-1
v_call: TRBV7-9
clone_size: many
cdr3_nt: TGTGCCAGCAGCTCTCGTCTAAGGAGGGTTGGACGGAACACTGAAGCTTTCTTT
cdr3_aa: CASSSRLRRVGRNTEAFF

d_call: NA
j_call: TRBJ2-3
v_call: TRBV4-3
clone_size: many
cdr3_nt: TGCGCCAGCAGCCAAATGTGGTCAGGGATTTCCACAGATACGCAGTATTTT
cdr3_aa: CASSQMWSGISTDTQYF

d_call: NA
j_call: TRBJ1-1
v_call: TRBV21-1
clone_size: few
cdr3_nt: TGTGCCAGCAGCAAAGGAACACGGCAGGGTGGTCACACTGAAGCTTTCTTT
cdr3_aa: CASSKGTRQGGHTEAFF

d_call: NA
j_call: TRBJ2-7
v_call: TRBV4-3
clone_size: many
cdr3_nt: TGCGCCAGCAGCCAAGGAGCCTCGTCTGTGCCGCCCTACGAGCAGTACTTC
cdr3_aa: CASSQGASSVPPYEQYF

d_call: NA
j_call: TRBJ2-5
v_call: TRBV27
clone_size: few
cdr3_nt: TGTGCCAGCAGTCCCGCCGGGACGGCCGTACAAGAGACCCAGTACTTC
cdr3_aa: CASSPAGTAVQETQYF

d_call: TRBD1
j_call: TRBJ1-2
v_call: TRBV3-1
clone_size: many
cdr3_nt: TGTGCCAGCAGCCAAGCCACAGGGGGTGGCTACACCTTC
cdr3_aa: CASSQATGGGYTF

d_call: NA
j_call: TRBJ2-7
v_call: TRBV5-1
clone_size: many
cdr3_nt: TGCGCCAGCAGCTTGGCCCTAGGTTTTTCCTACGAGCAGTACTTC
cdr3_aa: CASSLALGFSYEQYF

d_call: TRBD1
j_call: TRBJ1-1
v_call: TRBV2
clone_size: NA
cdr3_nt: TGTGCCCTCATTGGACAGGGGACTGAAGCTCTCTTT
cdr3_aa: CALIGQGTEALF

d_call: TRBD1
j_call: TRBJ2-7
v_call: TRBV28
clone_size: many
cdr3_nt: TGTGCCAGCAGCCAGCCCCCGGACAGGGGGGCCTACGAGCAGTACTTC
cdr3_aa: CASSQPPDRGAYEQYF

d_call: NA
j_call: TRBJ2-2
v_call: TRBV7-2
clone_size: NA
cdr3_nt: TGTGCCCGCCGCCTGCGATCCGGGGAGCTGTGTTTT
cdr3_aa: CARRLRSGELCF

d_call: TRBD2
j_call: TRBJ2-7
v_call: TRBV12-3/TRBV12-4
clone_size: many
cdr3_nt: TGTGCCAGCAGTTTTGGGAGGGGGCAGTACTTC
cdr3_aa: CASSFGRGQYF

d_call: NA
j_call: TRBJ2-2
v_call: TRBV5-6
clone_size: many
cdr3_nt: TGTGCCAGCAGCCCGCCCCGGGGTGGGGCCGGGGAGCTGTTTTTT
cdr3_aa: CASSPPRGGAGELFF

d_call: NA
j_call: TRBJ2-7
v_call: TRBV12-3/TRBV12-4
clone_size: many
cdr3_nt: TGTGCCAGCAGTTTCGGAGGCACCTACGAGCAGTACTTC
cdr3_aa: CASSFGGTYEQYF

d_call: NA
j_call: TRBJ1-1
v_call: TRBV4-1
clone_size: many
cdr3_nt: TGCGCCAGCAGCCAAACAGGGTCTGAAGCTTTCTTT
cdr3_aa: CASSQTGSEAFF

d_call: NA
j_call: TRBJ2-7
v_call: TRBV6-2/TRBV6-3
clone_size: NA
cdr3_nt: TGTGCCAGCAAAGGCGAAAGCACTGCCTACGAGCAGTACTTC
cdr3_aa: CASKGESTAYEQYF

d_call: NA
j_call: TRBJ2-7
v_call: TRBV7-9
clone_size: NA
cdr3_nt: TGTGCCAGCAGCTCCTATCATTACGAGCAGTACTTC
cdr3_aa: CASSSYHYEQYF

d_call: NA
j_call: TRBJ2-2
v_call: TRBV24-1
clone_size: many
cdr3_nt: TGTGCCACCAGTGATTGGGACAAGAACACCGGGGAGCTGTTTTTT
cdr3_aa: CATSDWDKNTGELFF

d_call: TRBD2
j_call: TRBJ2-7
v_call: TRBV12-3/TRBV12-4
clone_size: NA
cdr3_nt: TGTGCCAGCAGTTTAGCGCTGCGGGGGGAGCAGTACTTC
cdr3_aa: CASSLALRGEQYF

d_call: NA
j_call: TRBJ2-7
v_call: TRBV5-6
clone_size: few
cdr3_nt: TGTGCCAGCAGCATAGGGGGAGGTTTCTCCTACGAGCAGTACTTC
cdr3_aa: CASSIGGGFSYEQYF

d_call: NA
j_call: TRBJ2-5
v_call: TRBV12-3/TRBV12-4
clone_size: many
cdr3_nt: TGTGCCAGCAGATTAGACACTGCGCAAGAGACCCAGTACTTC
cdr3_aa: CASRLDTAQETQYF